A single TCR beta chain is shown here with its context. Antigen unknown. These data originate in a study of shared clonotypes between healthy human individuals. Across the study: The donor pool was made up of a couple of women and three men aged 18 to 49.

CD8 cells classed as naive were CD45RO-negative and positively selected for CCR7, excluding terminally differentiated effector memory CD45RA+ cells. V trimming: 1 base; J trimming: 9 bases; junction bases outside the gene matches: 6. CDR3 length equals 15 residues. CDR1 and CDR2 (germline): SGHNT, YYREEE (reference sequence). Clones were read by immunoSEQ multiplex PCR, and TCRdb kept only the in-frame ones, dropping some. There are under 600,000 clones in the sample; 98% occur only once, and 0.3% lies in the top ten. Overall study findings and caveats: Enrolling few donors narrowed the genetic and exposure-history diversity that was represented. The sole specimen, blood, was sampled, and tissue repertoires likely differ. Across a handful of donors, naive CD4 shared roughly 5%, naive CD8 around 4%, memory CD4 less than 2.5%, memory CD8 0.35% to 0.5%.

The chain couples TRBV5-4 to TRBJ2-1, with 11 bases fitting TRBD2. The receptor was isolated from a young man in good health. The sequenced material came from naive CD8+ T cells sorted from blood. The CDR3 bases are TGTGCCAGCAGCTTGTGGCTAGCGGGAGGAGGTGAGCAGTTCTTC. Encoded protein: CASSLWLAGGGEQFF.